This note documents a single TCR beta chain sequence. V was clipped by 3 bases and J by 5 bases; unmatched bases: 13. The CDR3 is made up of 17 amino acids. Germline values: CDR1 DFQATT, CDR2 SNEGSKA (reference sequence). The data belong to a study of blood T cell repertoires in COVID-19. Whole-study context: Collection of acute and convalescent COVID-19 samples took place in the United States, Italy and Spain. The cDNA or gDNA used as material had been derived from T cells, B-cell-depleted T cells, or PBMCs.

Measured with immunoSEQ multiplex PCR; TCRdb has only the in-frame clones, and not every one. The table lists under 150,000 clones, roughly 85% of them singletons. The TCR originated in a human donor in a cohort sampled during active COVID-19. The specimen sequenced was peripheral blood. The rearrangement links TRBV20-1 to TRBJ2-2; 9 nucleotides line up with TRBD1. Here the CDR3 reads CSASQAGWDRDTGELFF. Here the CDR3 DNA reads TGCAGTGCTAGTCAGGCGGGTTGGGACAGGGATACCGGGGAGCTGTTTTTT.